The 32 T cell receptor beta chains given below trace back to one sample, sequenced in a study of cytomegalovirus exposure and HLA in healthy donors. Repertoires were generated with immunoSEQ multiplex PCR, while TCRdb's copy carries only in-frame clones and drops some. Here the sample spans roughly 250,000 clones, around 87% being singletons. The sample comprised PBMCs. These TCRs come from a man younger than 30 in good health and CMV-seronegative.

The gene calls are TRBV4-1 and TRBJ2-5, with D possibly being TRBD1 (6 bases). The V end lost 1 base, the J end lost 1 base, and 10 bases lay between the germline ends. Germline V gene lookup returns CDR1 MGHRA and CDR2 YSYEKL. The CDR3 contains 15 residues. CDR3 sequence reads: CASSQVPTGQETQYF. The CDR3 coding sequence is TGCGCCAGCAGCCAAGTTCCGACAGGCCAAGAGACCCAGTACTTC.

This chain connects TRBV28 to TRBJ1-4; tentatively, D is TRBD1 (6 bases). The V gene's germline CDR1 is MDHEN and CDR2 SYDVKM. V was trimmed by 5 bases and J by 0 bases, leaving 13 bases between them. The CDR3 is 16 residues long. The CDR3 DNA is TGTGCCAGCAGTCCCGGACAGATAGCAACTAATGAAAAACTGTTTTTT. Its protein is CASSPGQIATNEKLFF.

The chain combines TRBV4-2 with TRBJ1-1; D is perhaps TRBD1 (5 bases). Trimming removed 1 base from V and 10 bases from J, with 16 bases in between. Per the germline V gene, CDR1 is LGHNA and CDR2 is YNFKEQ. The CDR3 sequence is 14 residues long. CDR3 amino acids: CASSQVRGEVIAFF. As DNA, the CDR3 is TGTGCCAGCAGCCAAGTCCGGGGGGAAGTGATAGCTTTCTTT.

The CDR3 loop is CASTPIGGTDTEAFF. Written as DNA, the CDR3 is TGTGCCAGCACCCCTATCGGGGGAACGGACACTGAAGCTTTCTTT. The chain recombines TRBV5-4 with TRBJ1-1; maybe TRBD1 (5 bases). Per germline, CDR1 SGHNT and CDR2 YYREEE (reference sequence). CDR3 length: 15 residues. V shed 6 bases and J shed 3 bases, with 18 bases lying between them.

The J gene is TRBJ2-7, the V gene TRBV27; no firm D call. The CDR3 consists of 10 residues. Germline V lookup: CDR1 MNHEY, CDR2 SMNVEV (reference sequence). Trimming cost V 8 bases and J 3 bases, with 5 bases left between them. The CDR3 reads CASPLYEQYF. In DNA form, the CDR3 reads TGTGCCAGCCCCCTCTACGAGCAGTACTTC.

V gene TRBV7-8 combines with J gene TRBJ1-1; 7 nucleotides agree with TRBD1. The length of the CDR3 is 14 residues. Germline V gives CDR1 SGHVS, CDR2 FQNEAQ. Losses at the gene ends were 5 bases for V and 2 bases for J; bases not matched to a gene: 5. CDR3 DNA sequence: TGTGCCAGCAGCATCGGACAGGCCAACACTGAAGCTTTCTTT. Translated, it gives CASSIGQANTEAFF.

V usage is TRBV5-1 and J usage is TRBJ2-1, with a possible D match to TRBD1 (7 bases). This CDR3 has 16 residues. Germline V gives CDR1 SGHRS, CDR2 YFSETQ. V lost 3 bases, J lost 4 bases, and 17 bases lay in between. CDR3 in amino acids: CASSSVGGQFYNEQFF. Here the CDR3 DNA reads TGCGCCAGCAGCTCCGTCGGGGGACAGTTTTACAATGAGCAGTTCTTC.

This clone was recorded only once. This sequence joins TRBV19 and TRBJ1-2; D may be TRBD1 (5 bases). The CDR3 spans 14 residues. Germline CDR1 LNHDA, CDR2 SQIVND (reference sequence). Trimming took 5 bases from V and 0 from J, leaving 10 bases between them. CDR3 nucleotide sequence: TGTGCCAGTAGTGGACACGCTACTAACTATGGCTACACCTTC. The encoded protein is CASSGHATNYGYTF.

The chain recombines TRBV19 with TRBJ2-7, with unresolved D. This CDR3 has 12 residues. Germline CDR1 reads LNHDA; CDR2 reads SQIVND (reference sequence). The germline V and J ends were trimmed by 3 bases and 2 bases, with 5 bases remaining between them. The DNA for the CDR3 is TGTGCCAGTAGTATGAGGCCCTACGAGCAGTACTTC. This encodes CASSMRPYEQYF.

The chain joins TRBV19 to TRBJ2-7, with TRBD1 identical over 8 bases. Germline lookup yields CDR1 LNHDA and CDR2 SQIVND (reference sequence). CDR3 length equals 14 residues. The V segment lost 6 bases and the J segment 2 bases; nucleotides outside the gene matches: 6. The CDR3 nucleotides read TGTGCCAGTAGCCCGACAGGGGATCCCTACGAGCAGTACTTC. Translated: CASSPTGDPYEQYF.

The chain recombines TRBV15 with TRBJ1-1; unclear D gene. CDR3 size: 14 residues. The ends were cut back, 0 bases at V and 1 base at J, with 6 bases in the middle. CDR1 LNHNV and CDR2 YYDKDF come from the germline V gene (reference sequence). In DNA form, the CDR3 reads TGTGCCACCAGCAGAGATCGGGAGAACACTGAAGCTTTCTTT. Protein sequence: CATSRDRENTEAFF.

The sample holds a few counts of this clone. This chain joins TRBV18 and TRBJ1-1; D is uncertain. The CDR3 loop spans 16 amino acids. Looked up from germline, CDR1 is KGHSH and CDR2 is LQKENI. The V and J ends lost 4 bases and 1 base respectively, with 16 bases between them. This CDR3 reads CASSRAGAGGNTEAFF. The DNA of the CDR3 is TGTGCCAGCTCACGGGCAGGCGCCGGAGGGAACACTGAAGCTTTCTTT. The full variable domain, completed using reference TRBV18 and TRBJ1-1, is NAGVMQNPRHLVRRRGQEARLRCSPMKGHSHVYWYRQLPEEGLKFMVYLQKENIIDESGMPKERFSAEFPKEGPSILRIQQVVRGDSAAYFCASSRAGAGGNTEAFFGQGTRLTVV.

The chain joins TRBV28 to TRBJ1-6; D might be TRBD1 (6 bases). V was shortened by 6 bases and J by 0 bases, with 9 bases between the two germline ends. Germline assignment: CDR1 MDHEN and CDR2 SYDVKM. The CDR3 runs to 15 residues. The CDR3: CASRGGTSYNSPLHF. CDR3 nucleotides: TGTGCCAGCAGAGGGGGTACCTCCTATAATTCACCCCTCCACTTT.

The rearrangement uses TRBV19 and TRBJ2-1, with D possibly being TRBD2 (5 bases). The V end was cut by 3 bases, the J end by 0 bases, with 15 bases between. Germline lookup yields CDR1 LNHDA and CDR2 SQIVND (reference sequence). The CDR3 runs 17 residues. The CDR3 loop reads CASSIGLAQSSYNEQFF. In DNA, the CDR3 is TGTGCCAGTAGTATTGGTCTAGCACAAAGCTCCTACAATGAGCAGTTCTTC.

The chain has TRBV19 and TRBJ1-1; 8 nucleotides line up with TRBD1. Germline CDR1 LNHDA, CDR2 SQIVND (reference sequence). With 3 bases clipped from V and 1 base from J, the junction kept 1 base outside the gene matches. This CDR3 has 14 amino acids. CDR3 loop: CASSIGQGNTEAFF. CDR3 bases: TGTGCCAGTAGTATTGGACAGGGGAACACTGAAGCTTTCTTT. Full variable domain (rest looked up from reference TRBV19 and TRBJ1-1): DGGITQSPKYLFRKEGQNVTLSCEQNLNHDAMYWYRQDPGQGLRLIYYSQIVNDFQKGDIAEGYSVSREKKESFPLTVTSAQKNPTAFYLCASSIGQGNTEAFFGQGTRLTVV.

In its sample, this clone was seen once. This chain uses TRBV6-5 with TRBJ1-5; possible D gene TRBD1, 6 bases. CDR3 length: 15 residues. CDR1 and CDR2 (germline): MNHEY, SVGAGI. V was clipped by 6 bases and J by 0 bases, with 12 bases between them. The CDR3 region is CASRPQGRSNQPQHF. As DNA, the CDR3 is TGTGCCAGCAGACCACAGGGACGTAGCAATCAGCCCCAGCATTTT.

This sequence joins TRBV5-1 and TRBJ1-2; 11 bases line up with TRBD1. CDR1 and CDR2 from the germline V gene are SGHRS and YFSETQ. Trimming cost V 2 bases and J 0 bases; bases outside gene matches: 3. This CDR3 region has 16 residues. CDR3 amino acids: CASSFGTGGSNYGYTF. The CDR3 DNA reads TGCGCCAGCAGCTTTGGGACAGGGGGTTCTAACTATGGCTACACCTTC.

Details on this clone: This same CDR3 is encoded by further DNA sequences in the sample. The chain uses TRBV27 and TRBJ1-6; 10 bases agree with TRBD1. The V gene's germline CDR1 is MNHEY and CDR2 SMNVEV (reference sequence). The CDR3 loop spans 17 amino acids. Germline trimming cut 4 bases from V and 0 bases from J; bases unmatched to any gene: 3. The CDR3 coding sequence is TGTGCCAGCAGTTGGGGACAGGGGAGCTCCTATAATTCACCCCTCCACTTT. Translated: CASSWGQGSSYNSPLHF.

The table lists this clone with a count of one. The chain couples TRBV29-1 to TRBJ2-7, with D unclear. Germline CDR1 SQVTM, CDR2 ANQGSEA. The CDR3 sequence is 10 residues long. V lost 4 bases to trimming and J lost 3 bases, with 4 bases between them. The DNA of the CDR3 is TGCAGCGTTGCAGGCTACGAGCAGTACTTC. The encoded protein is CSVAGYEQYF.

This clone was observed a single time. The V gene is TRBV11-3, the J gene TRBJ2-2; a possible D gene is TRBD2 (6 bases). The CDR3 totals 14 residues. Germline assignment: CDR1 SGHNT and CDR2 YENEEA. V lost 6 bases and J lost 6, with 14 bases in between. CDR3 loop: CASSWDSDSGELFF. The CDR3 region has the DNA TGTGCCAGCAGTTGGGACTCAGACTCCGGGGAGCTGTTTTTT.

The chain recombines TRBV2 with TRBJ2-3; a weak D match, TRBD2 (6 bases). The CDR3 contains 13 residues. Trimming removed 4 bases from V and 10 bases from J, with 15 bases in between. Germline CDR1 reads SNHLY; CDR2 reads FYNNEI. CDR3: CASSARGTQPQYF. Written as DNA, the CDR3 is TGTGCCAGCAGTGCCCGCGGGACGCAACCGCAGTATTTT.

The DNA for the CDR3 is TGTGCCAGCAGCTTGAGAGGAAATACGCAGTATTTT. Its translation: CASSLRGNTQYF. This chain links TRBV13 with TRBJ2-3, with D hard to call. This CDR3 comprises 12 residues. CDR1 is PRHDT and CDR2 is FYEKMQ in the germline V gene (reference sequence). The V and J ends lost 3 bases and 7 bases respectively, with 8 bases between them.

The chain has TRBV18 and TRBJ2-5; D not certain. CDR1 is KGHSH and CDR2 is LQKENI in the germline V gene. The CDR3 has 12 amino acids. The germline V and J ends were trimmed by 2 bases and 3 bases, with 4 bases remaining between them. CDR3 in DNA: TGTGCCAGCTCACCAGTTAAAGAGACCCAGTACTTC. As protein: CASSPVKETQYF. The full variable domain, its missing parts supplied by reference TRBV18 and TRBJ2-5, is NAGVMQNPRHLVRRRGQEARLRCSPMKGHSHVYWYRQLPEEGLKFMVYLQKENIIDESGMPKERFSAEFPKEGPSILRIQQVVRGDSAAYFCASSPVKETQYFGPGTRLLVL.

The chain carries TRBV6-1 and TRBJ1-2; 10 nucleotides match TRBD1. The CDR3 runs to 15 residues. Germline CDR1 is MNHNS and CDR2 is SASEGT. The V segment lost 3 bases and the J segment 6 bases; nucleotides outside the gene matches: 7. This CDR3 is CASSDVGQGEDGYTF. In DNA, the CDR3 is TGTGCCAGCAGTGACGTCGGACAGGGGGAAGATGGCTACACCTTC.

V gene TRBV9 combines with J gene TRBJ2-2; the match to TRBD1 covers 10 bases. V dropped 0 bases and J dropped 5; count of bases not matched to a gene: 7. Germline values: CDR1 SGDLS, CDR2 YYNGEE. This CDR3 comprises 17 residues. The CDR3 nucleotides read TGTGCCAGCAGCGTAGATCTCCGACAGGGGGCGACCGGGGAGCTGTTTTTT. Amino acids: CASSVDLRQGATGELFF.

The gene calls are TRBV27 and TRBJ2-7, with D maybe TRBD1 (5 bases). CDR1 and CDR2 from the germline V gene are MNHEY and SMNVEV (reference sequence). The CDR3 contains 12 residues. V was clipped by 2 bases and J by 4 bases, with 6 bases between them. CDR3 DNA: TGTGCCAGCAGTTTACAGGGTTACGAGCAGTACTTC. It translates to CASSLQGYEQYF.

The V gene is TRBV30, the J gene TRBJ2-3, with D maybe TRBD1 (5 bases). Looked up from germline, CDR1 is GTSNPN and CDR2 is SVGIG (reference sequence). This CDR3 spans 14 amino acids. With 4 bases removed from V and 3 bases from J, the gap between germline ends came to 14 bases. The CDR3 spells CAWTTQVKTDTQYF. In nucleotides, the CDR3 is TGTGCCTGGACAACACAGGTAAAGACAGATACGCAGTATTTT.

This clone was detected only a few times. This chain links TRBV19 with TRBJ2-1; 9 bases line up with TRBD2. This CDR3 spans 14 amino acids. Germline V lookup: CDR1 LNHDA, CDR2 SQIVND (reference sequence). V was pared by 5 bases and J by 6 bases, with 5 bases of the junction left unmatched. This CDR3 reads CASSGASGINEQFF. Here the CDR3 DNA reads TGTGCCAGTAGTGGGGCTAGCGGGATCAATGAGCAGTTCTTC.

This chain links TRBV4-1 with TRBJ1-5; 7 bases align to TRBD1. The CDR3 sequence is 16 residues long. The ends lost 0 bases at V and 5 bases at J; junction bases unmatched: 7. The germline gives CDR1 MGHRA, CDR2 YSYEKL. The CDR3 is CASSQEPGGSYQPQHF. CDR3 DNA: TGCGCCAGCAGCCAAGAACCAGGGGGATCTTATCAGCCCCAGCATTTT.

The chain couples TRBV6-5 to TRBJ2-7; perhaps TRBD1 as D (5 bases). Per the germline V gene, CDR1 is MNHEY and CDR2 is SVGAGI. The CDR3 covers 13 residues. Trimming cost V 0 bases and J 3 bases, with 6 bases left between them. CDR3: CASSYSTGYEQYF. As DNA, the CDR3 is TGTGCCAGCAGTTACTCCACAGGCTACGAGCAGTACTTC.

The chain carries TRBV5-6 and TRBJ2-5; TRBD2 matches at 13 bases. The J segment lost 8 bases and the V segment lost 1 base, leaving 5 bases of the junction unmatched. The CDR3 totals 15 residues. Germline V CDR1 and CDR2: SGHDT, YYEEEE. In DNA form, the CDR3 reads TGTGCCAGCAGCTTGCCCGGACTAGCGGGGGTCACCCAGTACTTC. Protein product: CASSLPGLAGVTQYF.

The chain is built from TRBV6-9 and TRBJ1-3; TRBD1 matches 8 bases. In germline, CDR1 is MNHGY, CDR2 SVAAGI. The CDR3 length is 14 residues. CDR3 DNA sequence: TGTGCTAGCTACCCAGGGGGCCTAGGAAACACCATATATTTT. Protein product: CASYPGGLGNTIYF.